Listed here are 8 T cell receptor beta chains from one sample, sequenced in a study of vaccination effects on CD4 cells after COVID-19. Their antigens remain unidentified. CD4+ T cells specific for antigen were expanded with viral peptide pools by the ViraFEST assay before sequencing. Following culture for about 11 days, CD4+ T cells were isolated. Between March and December 2020, the person had a SARS-CoV-2 infection that PCR confirmed. TCRdb keeps only in-frame clones here, not all; method: immunoSEQ multiplex PCR. The sample carries tens of thousands of clones, 76% recorded once. Sequenced material: CD4+ T cells from PBMCs cultured with HIV peptides, taken before COVID-19 vaccination. Subset: HIV-1 Nef peptide pool negative control/reference culture. These receptors all come from a human donor who had a prior SARS-CoV-2 infection.

The rearrangement joins TRBV15 to TRBJ2-4; D is ambiguous. This CDR3 is built from 15 residues. Germline V gene lookup returns CDR1 LNHNV and CDR2 YYDKDF (reference sequence). Trimming removed 2 bases from V and 3 bases from J, with 11 bases in between. CDR3 DNA sequence: TGTGCCACCAGCAGACTCGACTCGTTCAAAAACATTCAGTACTTC. Translation: CATSRLDSFKNIQYF.

V is TRBV3-1 (or the pseudogene TRBV3-2) and J is TRBJ2-3; unclear D gene. The V end lost 0 bases, the J end lost 6 bases, and 19 bases lay between the germline ends. There are 17 residues in the CDR3. CDR1 and CDR2 from the germline V gene are LGHDT and YNNKEL (reference sequence). The CDR3 coding sequence is TGTGCCAGCAGCCAAGATGGGGTCGTTGGCCGTGCGGATACGCAGTATTTT. This translates into CASSQDGVVGRADTQYF.

This chain links TRBV6-5 with TRBJ1-1; possibly TRBD1 for D (6 bases). Looked up from germline, CDR1 is MNHEY and CDR2 is SVGAGI. Trimming cost V 6 bases and J 5 bases, with 16 bases left between them. The CDR3 runs 14 residues. The CDR3 coding sequence is TGTGCCAGCAGCCAGCGGGGGGCTGGTACTGAAGCTTTCTTT. Residues: CASSQRGAGTEAFF.

V gene TRBV19 combines with J gene TRBJ2-1; TRBD1 or TRBD2 may be the D gene (5 bases each). Germline V CDR1 and CDR2: LNHDA, SQIVND (reference sequence). The germline V and J ends were trimmed by 5 bases and 4 bases, with 21 bases remaining between them. CDR3 size: 17 residues. The DNA of the CDR3 is TGTGCCAGTAGTCCCGGCCGGGATTACTGGGGGTACAATGAGCAGTTCTTC. Translating it yields CASSPGRDYWGYNEQFF.

This chain joins TRBV7-3 and TRBJ2-7; 10 nucleotides match TRBD2. Germline V gene data show CDR1 as SGHTA and CDR2 as FQGTGA. V lost 5 bases, J lost 1 base, and 11 bases stayed unmatched. This CDR3 has 17 amino acids. CDR3 protein: CASSPSLVAGGSYEQYF. In DNA form, the CDR3 reads TGTGCCAGCAGCCCATCTCTGGTAGCGGGGGGATCCTACGAGCAGTACTTC.

The chain has TRBV19 and TRBJ2-1, with D possibly matching TRBD1 (6 bases). Germline assignment: CDR1 LNHDA and CDR2 SQIVND (reference sequence). This CDR3 is built from 13 residues. Trimming shortened V by 4 bases and J by 9 bases, and 13 bases separated the two germline ends. CDR3 amino acids: CASSTGQQGEQFF. For the CDR3, the DNA is TGTGCCAGTAGTACCGGACAGCAGGGTGAGCAGTTCTTC.

The gene calls are TRBV28 and TRBJ1-1, with D possibly matching TRBD1 (5 bases). Germline lookup yields CDR1 MDHEN and CDR2 SYDVKM. This CDR3 region has 17 residues. Trimming cost V 1 base and J 0 bases, with 15 bases left between them. The CDR3 region is CASSLLRKRGLNTEAFF. CDR3 DNA: TGTGCCAGCAGTTTATTAAGGAAGAGGGGTTTGAACACTGAAGCTTTCTTT.

The chain links TRBV5-5 to TRBJ1-1, with D possibly being TRBD1 (6 bases). Germline CDR1 and CDR2: SGHKS and YYEKEE (reference sequence). V was shortened by 4 bases and J by 1 base, with 8 bases between the two germline ends. The CDR3 is made up of 13 amino acids. The CDR3 region is CASSPQGNTEAFF. The CDR3 nucleotides read TGTGCCAGCAGCCCACAGGGGAACACTGAAGCTTTCTTT.